This T cell receptor beta chain stems from a study of blood T cell repertoires in COVID-19. As for the study in general: The cDNA or gDNA used as material had been derived from T cells, B-cell-depleted T cells, or PBMCs.

As handled by the study authors: Amplification of reference gene primers was used by the study to estimate nucleated cell counts. The method was immunoSEQ multiplex PCR; TCRdb's version includes in-frame clones alone and lacks a portion of them. That table supplies the V and J calls and clone size; D and trimming were determined from the DNA. This sample yields about 74,000 clones, of which roughly 90% are seen a single time; about 9.8% belongs to the top ten. Trimming pared 5 bases from V and 4 bases from J, leaving 17 bases between. This CDR3 has 15 amino acids. In germline, CDR1 is SGHRS, CDR2 YFSETQ.

Sequences were obtained from peripheral blood. This TCR was sampled from a human donor in a cohort sampled during active COVID-19. The V gene is TRBV5-1, the J gene TRBJ2-3; possibly TRBD2 for D (6 bases). For the CDR3, the DNA is TGCGCCAGCAGTTTAGTCGGGAGCGGGTCAGATACGCAGTATTTT. As protein: CASSLVGSGSDTQYF.